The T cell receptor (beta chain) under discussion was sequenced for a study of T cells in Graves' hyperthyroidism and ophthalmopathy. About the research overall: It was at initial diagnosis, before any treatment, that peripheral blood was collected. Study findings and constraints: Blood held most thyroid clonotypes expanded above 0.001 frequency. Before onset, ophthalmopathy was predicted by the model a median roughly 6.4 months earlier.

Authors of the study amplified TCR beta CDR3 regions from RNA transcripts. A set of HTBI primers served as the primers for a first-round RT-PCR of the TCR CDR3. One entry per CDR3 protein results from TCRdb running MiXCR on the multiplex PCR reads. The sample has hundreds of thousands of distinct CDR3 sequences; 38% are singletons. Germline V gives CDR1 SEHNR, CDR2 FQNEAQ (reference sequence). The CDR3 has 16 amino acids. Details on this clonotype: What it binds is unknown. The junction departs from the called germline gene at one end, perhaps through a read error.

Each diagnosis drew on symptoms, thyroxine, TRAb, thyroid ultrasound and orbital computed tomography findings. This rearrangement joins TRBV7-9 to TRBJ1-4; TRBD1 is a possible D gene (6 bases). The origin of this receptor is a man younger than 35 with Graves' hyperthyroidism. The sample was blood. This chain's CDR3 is CASSQEAGHSNEKLFF. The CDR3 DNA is TGCGCCAGCAGCCAAGAGGCGGGACATTCTAATGAAAAACTGTTTTTT.